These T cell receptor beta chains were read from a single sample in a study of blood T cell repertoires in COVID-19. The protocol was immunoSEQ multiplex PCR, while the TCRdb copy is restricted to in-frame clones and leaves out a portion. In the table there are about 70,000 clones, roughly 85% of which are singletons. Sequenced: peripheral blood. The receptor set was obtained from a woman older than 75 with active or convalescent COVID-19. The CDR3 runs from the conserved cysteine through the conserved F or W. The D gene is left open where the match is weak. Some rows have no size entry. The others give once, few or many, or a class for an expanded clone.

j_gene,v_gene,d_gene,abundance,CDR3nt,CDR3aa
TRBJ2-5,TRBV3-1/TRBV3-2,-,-,TGTGCCAGCAGCACTGATCCAGGAGAGACCCAGTACTTC,CASSTDPGETQYF
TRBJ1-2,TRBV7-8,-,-,TGTGCCAGCAGCTTAGGGACAGCTAACTATGGCTACACCTTC,CASSLGTANYGYTF
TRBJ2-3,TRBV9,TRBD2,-,TGTGCCAGCAGCGGGCCCTCGGGGAGGGAGCAGTATTTT,CASSGPSGREQYF
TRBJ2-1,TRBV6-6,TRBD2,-,TGTGCCAGCACCCAGCCGGGACTAGCGGGGGCGGAGCAGTTCTTC,CASTQPGLAGAEQFF
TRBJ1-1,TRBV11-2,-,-,TGTGCCAGCAGCTTTGGCCCGAGGACAGTCGTTGGCCTTGAAGCTTTCTTT,CASSFGPRTVVGLEAFF
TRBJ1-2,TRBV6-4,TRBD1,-,TGTGCCAGCAGTGCACAGGGGGCGAGTGGTGGCGGCTACACCTTC,CASSAQGASGGGYTF
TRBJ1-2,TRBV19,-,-,TGTGCCAGTCTGACACGTACCTATGGCTACACCTTC,CASLTRTYGYTF
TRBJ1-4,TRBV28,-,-,TGTGCCAGCAGTTTTACGGCAGGGATTGAAAAACTGTTTTTT,CASSFTAGIEKLFF
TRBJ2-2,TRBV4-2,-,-,TGTGCCAGCAGCCAAGATCTTGGGGGCGGCGGGGAGCTGTTTTTT,CASSQDLGGGGELFF
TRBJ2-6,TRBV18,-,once,TGTGCCAGCTCCATCCGGGACACACTCTCTGGGGCCAACGTCCTGACTTTC,CASSIRDTLSGANVLTF
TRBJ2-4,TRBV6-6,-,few,TGTGCCAGCACCCTAGGGGCAGAGCAGTACTTC,CASTLGAEQYF
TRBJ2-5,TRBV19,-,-,TGTGCCAGTGGACACCAATGGGCCCAGTACTTC,CASGHQWAQYF
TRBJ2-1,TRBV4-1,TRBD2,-,TGCGCCAGCAGCCGACTAGCGGGGGCCTACAATGAGCAGTTCTTC,CASSRLAGAYNEQFF
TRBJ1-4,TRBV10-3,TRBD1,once,TGTGCCATCAGTGAGGGGACAGGCGCAATTTCTAGGCTGTTTTTT,CAISEGTGAISRLFF
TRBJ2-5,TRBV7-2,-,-,TGTGCCAGCAGCCCGGGTCAAGAGACCCAGTACTTC,CASSPGQETQYF
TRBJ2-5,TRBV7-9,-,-,TGTGCCAGCAGCCCTACTCGGGACTTCCAAGAGACCCAGTACTTC,CASSPTRDFQETQYF